The clone carrying this T cell receptor beta chain was seen many times. Its specificity is unknown. Trimming shortened V by 3 bases and J by 2 bases, and 14 bases separated the two germline ends. Germline CDR1 DFQATT, CDR2 SNEGSKA (reference sequence). The CDR3 is made up of 15 amino acids. TCRdb analysed the RACE reads with MiXCR anew, one entry per CDR3 protein. The sample records fewer than 80,000 distinct CDR3 sequences, 9% to 12% being singletons. Time point: patch test 2, 6 weeks after DPC sensitization. Noted treatment: therapeutic diphenylcyclopropenone sensitization with weekly scalp DPC. The data originate from a study of human T cells and chemical hapten exposure. The study, taken as a whole, reports: There was no change with DPC sensitization in TCRs above 1 in 1000 frequency. Significantly greater numbers of large CDR3 similarity clusters came from expanded TCRs than from controls.

Sequencing used whole blood, obtained in connection with sensitization to the hapten diphenylcyclopropenone (DPC). The rearrangement links TRBV20-1 to TRBJ2-1; no reliable D call. This receptor was obtained from a woman between 45 and 65 years old with alopecia areata. Some clones in this sample may be carry-over from other donors' samples. The CDR3 loop reads CSASASLETYNEQFF. The CDR3 nucleotides are TGCAGTGCTAGTGCCAGTCTCGAAACCTACAATGAGCAGTTCTTC.